Described below is a single TCR beta chain sequence and its context. Researchers isolated at least 6 million PBMCs per sample. A second PCR, run for about 7 to 11 cycles, used a sample-barcoded 5' primer plus a J-beta primer mix. Sequencing yielded, for each sample, at least 3 million paired-end reads carrying CDR3. MiXCR, applied by TCRdb to the 5' RACE reads, yields one record per CDR3 protein. The table lists about a million distinct CDR3 sequences, roughly 51% of them singletons. V lost 9 bases, J lost 2 bases, and 4 bases stayed unmatched. Germline values: CDR1 MNHEY, CDR2 SVGEGT. This CDR3 region has 13 residues. The data stem from a study of blood T cells in healthy people across ages.

V and J are TRBV6-2 or TRBV6-3 and TRBJ2-7, with 10 nucleotides matching TRBD2. The receptor was isolated from a woman aged 60-75 years in good health. The material sequenced was blood. CDR3 coding DNA: TGTGCCAGTCAGCGGGAGGGGCCCTACGAGCAGTACTTC. As protein: CASQREGPYEQYF.